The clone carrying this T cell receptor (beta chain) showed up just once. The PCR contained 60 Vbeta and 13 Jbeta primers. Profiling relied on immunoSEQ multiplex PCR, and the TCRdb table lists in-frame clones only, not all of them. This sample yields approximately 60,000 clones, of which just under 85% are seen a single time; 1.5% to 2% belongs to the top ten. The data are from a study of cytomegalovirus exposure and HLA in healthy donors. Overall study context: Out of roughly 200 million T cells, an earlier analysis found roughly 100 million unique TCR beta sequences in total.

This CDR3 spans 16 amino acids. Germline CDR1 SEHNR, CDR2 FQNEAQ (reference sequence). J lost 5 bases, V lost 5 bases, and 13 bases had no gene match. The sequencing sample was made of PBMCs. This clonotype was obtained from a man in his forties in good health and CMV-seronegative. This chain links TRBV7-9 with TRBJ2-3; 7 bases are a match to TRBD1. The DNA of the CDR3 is TGTGCCAGCAGCCCCAACAGACAGGGTTCTGGAGATACGCAGTATTTT. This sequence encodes CASSPNRQGSGDTQYF.